A single sample gave rise to the 7 T cell receptor beta chains below, sequenced in a study of blood T cell repertoires in COVID-19 (dated by TCRdb to the early 2020s). Libraries were prepared through the immunoSEQ multiplex PCR assay. Here the immuneACCESS table is served through TCRdb, limited to in-frame sequences with V and J called. Missing clones are a known gap in these copies; in checked studies unresolved V genes cover under half, and the rest lacks a known reason. The sample records about 270,000 clones, more than 70% of which are singletons. Over 2% of the sample lies in the top ten. Sequencing was performed on peripheral blood. These receptors were obtained from a woman in her fifties or sixties with acute or convalescent COVID-19.

This clone was seen just once. The chain has TRBV29-1 and TRBJ1-1; D uncertain. CDR1 and CDR2 (germline): SQVTM, ANQGSEA. The ends were cut back, 6 bases at V and 4 bases at J, with 18 bases in the middle. The CDR3 spans 14 residues. As DNA, the CDR3 is TGCAGCGTATCTCCGGAGGGCCTGGGCACTGAAGCTTTCTTT. It yields the protein CSVSPEGLGTEAFF.

As DNA, the CDR3 is TGTGCCAGCTCACTAACCTACTCAGGGGATGGCAATCAGCCCCAGCATTTT. Translated, it gives CASSLTYSGDGNQPQHF. V gene TRBV18 combines with J gene TRBJ1-5; weak D call: TRBD1 (6 bases). Per germline, CDR1 KGHSH and CDR2 LQKENI. The CDR3 totals 17 residues. V lost 4 bases and J lost 2, with 18 bases in between. Looking up the rest from reference TRBV18 and TRBJ1-5 gives the full variable domain: NAGVMQNPRHLVRRRGQEARLRCSPMKGHSHVYWYRQLPEEGLKFMVYLQKENIIDESGMPKERFSAEFPKEGPSILRIQQVVRGDSAAYFCASSLTYSGDGNQPQHFGDGTRLSIL.

V usage is TRBV5-5 and J usage is TRBJ2-3; TRBD2 matches 7 bases. Per germline, CDR1 SGHKS and CDR2 YYEKEE (reference sequence). V lost 0 bases and J lost 3; bases outside the gene matches: 7. The CDR3 is 16 residues long. The CDR3 reads CASSLGSSGYTDTQYF. The CDR3 DNA reads TGTGCCAGCAGCTTGGGGTCTAGCGGATATACAGATACGCAGTATTTT.

The chain uses TRBV19 and TRBJ1-1; TRBD1 might be the D (6 bases). V was pared by 7 bases and J by 0 bases, with 18 bases between. Germline-derived CDR1 and CDR2 are LNHDA and SQIVND (reference sequence). The CDR3 runs to 16 residues. CDR3 bases: TGTGCCAGTACTCCGGGGAGGGGGACAATGAACACTGAAGCTTTCTTT. Its translation is CASTPGRGTMNTEAFF. The variable domain in full, with the rest retrieved from reference TRBV19 and TRBJ1-1, is DGGITQSPKYLFRKEGQNVTLSCEQNLNHDAMYWYRQDPGQGLRLIYYSQIVNDFQKGDIAEGYSVSREKKESFPLTVTSAQKNPTAFYLCASTPGRGTMNTEAFFGQGTRLTVV.

The V and J genes are TRBV24-1 and TRBJ1-5, with no clear D. The CDR3 length is 13 residues. CDR1 and CDR2 (germline): KGHDR, SFDVKD. The V end was cut by 5 bases, the J end by 1 base, with 5 bases between. The CDR3 reads CATSGASNQPQHF. In DNA, the CDR3 is TGTGCCACCAGTGGAGCCAGCAATCAGCCCCAGCATTTT.

The gene calls are TRBV11-2 and TRBJ1-4, with 7 bases fitting TRBD1. V gave up 5 bases and J gave up 5 bases; unmatched junction bases: 5. Looked up from germline, CDR1 is SGHAT and CDR2 is FQNNGV. The CDR3 length is 14 residues. CDR3 DNA: TGTGCCAGCAGCCGGGACAGATTGAATGAAAAACTGTTTTTT. Residues: CASSRDRLNEKLFF.

The rearrangement uses TRBV7-2 and TRBJ1-5; 8 bases line up with TRBD1. The CDR3 has 15 residues. Trimming at V came to 4 bases and at J to 3 bases, leaving 5 bases not matched to a gene. Looked up from germline, CDR1 is SGHTA and CDR2 is FQGNSA. The CDR3 nucleotides read TGTGCCAGCAGCTCCAGGACAGGGACCAATCAGCCCCAGCATTTT. Protein sequence: CASSSRTGTNQPQHF.